The sequence of this T cell receptor beta chain was determined in a study of shared clonotypes between healthy human individuals. Worth noting for this clone: The antigen is undetermined.

Study outcomes and limitations: Sample collection involved blood only; tissue repertoires are likely different.

Here immunoSEQ multiplex PCR was the method, and the copy in TCRdb shows in-frame clones only, minus some. The table has around 2.1 million clones, roughly 95% seen once. The V gene's germline CDR1 is SEHNR and CDR2 FQNEAQ (reference sequence). The CDR3 loop spans 15 amino acids. With V trimmed by 5 bases and J by 2 bases, 7 bases remained unmatched. The rearrangement joins TRBV7-9 to TRBJ1-2; TRBD1 agrees at 8 bases. This sequence was found in a man between 18 and 29 years old in good health. The specimen was naive CD4+ T cells sorted from blood. The subset denotes: CD45RA+ positively selected. CDR3 sequence reads: CASSPLRDRNYGYTF. DNA of the CDR3: TGTGCCAGCAGCCCTCTAAGGGACAGGAACTATGGCTACACCTTC.